The present T cell receptor beta chain was sequenced within a study of blood T cell repertoires in COVID-19. Study summary: The cDNA or gDNA used as material had been derived from T cells, B-cell-depleted T cells, or PBMCs.

In its sample, this clone was seen once. How the authors handled the data: Amplification of reference gene primers was used by the study to estimate nucleated cell counts. TCRdb's copy holds only in-frame clones and misses some; the assay was immunoSEQ multiplex PCR. V and J calls and clone size are as listed in that table; D and trimming were resolved from the DNA. Of 150,000 to 200,000 clones listed, about 85% were seen once; the top ten hold almost 1%. This CDR3 spans 14 amino acids. Germline-derived CDR1 and CDR2 are GTSNPN and SVGIG (reference sequence). J lost 15 bases, V lost 2 bases, and 14 bases had no gene match.

Sequencing used peripheral blood. The V and J genes are TRBV30 and TRBJ2-1, with 9 bases aligning to TRBD2. The source of this sequence is a man aged 18 to 35 with acute or convalescent COVID-19. CDR3 sequence: CAWSSGLASSSPFF. The CDR3 DNA reads TGTGCCTGGAGTTCTGGACTAGCGTCATCATCGCCGTTCTTC.